This paragraph covers one T cell receptor (beta chain) sequence. These data belong to a study of blood T cells in healthy people across ages. The authors ran a second PCR of roughly 6 to 12 cycles using a sample-barcoded 5' primer and a J-beta primer mix. Every cDNA molecule bore a tag from a template-switch adaptor containing 12 random nucleotides. TCRdb re-analysed the 5' RACE reads in MiXCR, keeping a single row per CDR3 protein. The sample holds about 830,000 distinct CDR3 sequences, around 68% seen once. V gave up 5 bases and J gave up 7 bases, with 14 bases separating them. CDR1 is SNHLY and CDR2 is FYNNEI in the germline V gene. The CDR3 is 13 amino acids.

This receptor was obtained from a young man in good health. The chain recombines TRBV2 with TRBJ2-5; a weak D match, TRBD2 (6 bases). Material: blood. The CDR3 loop reads CASSRGNTGTQYF. CDR3 bases: TGTGCCAGCAGTCGGGGGAATACCGGGACCCAGTACTTC.